This T cell receptor beta chain was obtained from a study of identical twins. Findings of the study overall: In drawing conclusions, the study used cross-sectional statistical analysis and did not follow the same donors. High-abundance cord blood beta clonotypes had fewer insertions; memory repertoires showed none.

Template switching added a universal primer site, and cDNA bore unique molecular identifiers. TCRdb fed the 5' RACE reads into MiXCR, producing one record per CDR3 protein. The table shows approximately 300,000 distinct CDR3 sequences, with around 9.7% occurring only once. This clonotype was observed a handful of times. Antigen unknown. Healthy Caucasians alone served as donors. The CDR3 runs to 14 residues. V lost 8 bases, J lost 3 bases, and 17 bases lay in between. From germline, CDR1 is MNHEY and CDR2 SVGEGT. The sample was also linked to a second study, of yellow fever vaccine responses in identical twins.

The sample taken for sequencing was CD8+ T cells sorted from blood. The chain uses TRBV6-2 or TRBV6-3 and TRBJ2-7; possibly TRBD2 for D (6 bases). This sequence originates from a woman younger than 35 in good health. The CDR3 is CASADAGRLYEQYF. CDR3 bases: TGTGCCAGCGCTGACGCGGGACGCCTCTACGAGCAGTACTTC.